What follows are 4 T cell receptor beta chains derived from one specimen sequenced in a study of T cell changes during pregnancy in multiple sclerosis. The method was immunoSEQ multiplex PCR; TCRdb's version includes in-frame clones alone and lacks a portion of them. The table lists tens of thousands of clones, 85% to 95% of them singletons. The sequences come from CD4+ T cells from peripheral blood mononuclear cells, collected in the third trimester of pregnancy. The receptors here all came from a female donor with multiple sclerosis, enrolled in a pregnancy study.

The J gene is TRBJ2-3, the V gene TRBV27; a possible D gene is TRBD2 (6 bases). The CDR3 length is 15 residues. The germline gives CDR1 MNHEY, CDR2 SMNVEV (reference sequence). The V end was cut by 3 bases, the J end by 4 bases, with 14 bases between. The CDR3 reads CASSLHGGVPDTQYF. DNA of the CDR3: TGTGCCAGCAGTTTGCACGGAGGGGTCCCAGATACGCAGTATTTT.

The rearrangement links TRBV28 to TRBJ2-5; 11 positions match TRBD2. Per germline, CDR1 MDHEN and CDR2 SYDVKM. This CDR3 has 17 residues. V was clipped by 5 bases and J by 4 bases; unmatched bases: 12. The CDR3 region is CASSPTLGLAGVETQYF. The CDR3 DNA is TGTGCCAGCAGTCCAACACTAGGACTAGCGGGTGTAGAGACCCAGTACTTC.

The CDR3 sequence: CASSSGTSGQETQYF. As DNA, the CDR3 is TGTGCCAGCAGCAGTGGGACTAGCGGGCAAGAGACCCAGTACTTC. The genes are TRBV5-4 and TRBJ2-5; 12 nucleotides align to TRBD2. Germline V lookup: CDR1 SGHNT, CDR2 YYREEE (reference sequence). V dropped 4 bases and J dropped 2; count of bases not matched to a gene: 3. The CDR3 has 15 amino acids.

The chain employs TRBV18 and TRBJ1-2, with TRBD1 identical over 11 bases. V shed 2 bases, J shed 4 bases, and the junction held 0 bases outside the gene matches. The CDR3 covers 14 residues. Germline V gene sequence: CDR1 KGHSH, CDR2 LQKENI. The CDR3 sequence: CASSPGTGGYGYTF. CDR3 in DNA: TGTGCCAGCTCACCAGGGACAGGGGGCTATGGCTACACCTTC.